This T cell receptor (beta chain) was sequenced in a study of blood T cell repertoires in COVID-19. Study details: Spain, Italy and the United States supplied samples that represented acute and convalescent COVID-19. PBMCs, B-cell-depleted T cells, or T cells provided the cDNA or gDNA that made up the material.

This CDR3 has 14 amino acids. CDR1 is SGHRS, CDR2 YFSETQ, per germline. V was pared by 3 bases and J by 2 bases, with 12 bases between. Original data processing: Reference gene primer amplification gave estimated nucleated cell counts. Profiling relied on immunoSEQ multiplex PCR, and the TCRdb table lists in-frame clones only, not all of them. The V and J calls and clone size are taken from that table; D and trimming were inferred from the DNA. The table shows about 210,000 clones, with 85% to 90% occurring only once. The V gene is TRBV5-1, the J gene TRBJ2-7; TRBD1 might be the D (5 bases). The material sequenced was peripheral blood. The TCR originated in a man between 18 and 35 years old with active or convalescent COVID-19. For the CDR3, the DNA is TGCGCCAGCAGCTCCTCGTGGGGCGCCTACGAGCAGTACTTC. It is translated as CASSSSWGAYEQYF.